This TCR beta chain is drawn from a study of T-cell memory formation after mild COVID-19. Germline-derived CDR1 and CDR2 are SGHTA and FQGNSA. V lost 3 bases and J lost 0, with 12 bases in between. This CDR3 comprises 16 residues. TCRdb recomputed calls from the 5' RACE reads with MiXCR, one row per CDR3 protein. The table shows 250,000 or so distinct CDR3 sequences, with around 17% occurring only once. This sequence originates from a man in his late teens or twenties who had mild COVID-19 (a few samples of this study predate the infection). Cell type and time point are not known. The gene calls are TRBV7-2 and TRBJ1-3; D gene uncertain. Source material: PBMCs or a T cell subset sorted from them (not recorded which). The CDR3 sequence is CASSLTGIRSGNTIYF. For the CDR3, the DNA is TGTGCCAGCAGCTTGACCGGGATCCGCTCTGGAAACACCATATATTTT.